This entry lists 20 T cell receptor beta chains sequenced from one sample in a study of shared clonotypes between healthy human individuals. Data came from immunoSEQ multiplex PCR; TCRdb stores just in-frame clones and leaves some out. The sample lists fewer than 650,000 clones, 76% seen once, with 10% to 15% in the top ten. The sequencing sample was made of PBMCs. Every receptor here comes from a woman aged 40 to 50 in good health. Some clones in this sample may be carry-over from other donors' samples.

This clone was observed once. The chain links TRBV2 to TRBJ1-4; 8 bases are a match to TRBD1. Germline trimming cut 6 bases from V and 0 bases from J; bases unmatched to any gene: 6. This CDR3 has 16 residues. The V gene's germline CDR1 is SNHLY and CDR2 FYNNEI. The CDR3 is CASRTTGGATNEKLFF. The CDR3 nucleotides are TGTGCCAGCAGGACCACAGGGGGAGCAACTAATGAAAAACTGTTTTTT.

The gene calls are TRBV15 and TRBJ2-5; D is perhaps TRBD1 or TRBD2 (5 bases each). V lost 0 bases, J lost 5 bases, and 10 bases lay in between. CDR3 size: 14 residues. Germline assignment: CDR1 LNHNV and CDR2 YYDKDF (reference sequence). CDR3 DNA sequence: TGTGCCACCAGCAGAGACAGGGCGGGCGAGACCCAGTACTTC. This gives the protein CATSRDRAGETQYF.

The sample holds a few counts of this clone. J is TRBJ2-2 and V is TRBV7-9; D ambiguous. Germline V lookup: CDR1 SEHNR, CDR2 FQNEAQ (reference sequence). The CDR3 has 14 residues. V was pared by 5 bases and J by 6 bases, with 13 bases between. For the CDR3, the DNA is TGTGCCAGCAGCCCAAGTAGGTCGGCCGGGGAGCTGTTTTTT. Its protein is CASSPSRSAGELFF.

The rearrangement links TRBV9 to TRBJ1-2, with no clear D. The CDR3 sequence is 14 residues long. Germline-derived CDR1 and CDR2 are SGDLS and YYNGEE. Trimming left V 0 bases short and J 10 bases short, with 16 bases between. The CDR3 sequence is CASSVGGSGQIYTF. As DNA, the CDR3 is TGTGCCAGCAGCGTAGGGGGTTCCGGGCAGATCTACACCTTC.

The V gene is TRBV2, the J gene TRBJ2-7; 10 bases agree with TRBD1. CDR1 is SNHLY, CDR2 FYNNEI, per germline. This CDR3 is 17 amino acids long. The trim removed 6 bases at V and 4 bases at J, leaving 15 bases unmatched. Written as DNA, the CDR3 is TGTGCCAGCAGCGGGTTTGGCTCCGGGACAGGGGCGTACGAGCAGTACTTC. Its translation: CASSGFGSGTGAYEQYF.

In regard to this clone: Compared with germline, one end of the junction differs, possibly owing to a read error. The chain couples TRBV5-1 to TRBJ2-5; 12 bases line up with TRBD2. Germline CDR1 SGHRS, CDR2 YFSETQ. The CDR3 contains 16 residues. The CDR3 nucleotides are TGCGCCAGCAGATTGGGCGCTAGCGGGGGGGAAGAGACCCAGTACTTC. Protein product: CASRLGASGGEETQYF.

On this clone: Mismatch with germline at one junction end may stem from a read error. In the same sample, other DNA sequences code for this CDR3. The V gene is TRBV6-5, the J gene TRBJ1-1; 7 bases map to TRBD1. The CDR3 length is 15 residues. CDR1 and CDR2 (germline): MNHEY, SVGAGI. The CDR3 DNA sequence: TGTGCCAGCAGTTACTCGAGAAGGACAGGTTCTGAGGCTTTCTTT. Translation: CASSYSRRTGSEAFF.

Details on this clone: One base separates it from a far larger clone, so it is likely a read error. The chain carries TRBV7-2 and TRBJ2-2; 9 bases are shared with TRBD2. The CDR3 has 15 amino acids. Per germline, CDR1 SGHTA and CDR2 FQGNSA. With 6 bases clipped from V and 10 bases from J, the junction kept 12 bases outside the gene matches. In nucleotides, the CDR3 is TGTGCCAGCAGTACGGCAGCGGGAGGTGACGAGGAGCTGTTTTTT. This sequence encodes CASSTAAGGDEELFF.

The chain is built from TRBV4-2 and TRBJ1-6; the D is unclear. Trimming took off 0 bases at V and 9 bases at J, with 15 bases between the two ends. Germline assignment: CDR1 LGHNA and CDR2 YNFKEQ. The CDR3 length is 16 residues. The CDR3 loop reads CASSQDRAAGGSPLHF. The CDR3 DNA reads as TGTGCCAGCAGCCAAGATAGAGCGGCAGGAGGTTCACCCCTCCACTTT.

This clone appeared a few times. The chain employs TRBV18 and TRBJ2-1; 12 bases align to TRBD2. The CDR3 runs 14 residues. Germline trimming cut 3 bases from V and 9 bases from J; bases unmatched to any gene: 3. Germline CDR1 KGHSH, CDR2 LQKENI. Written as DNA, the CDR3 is TGTGCCAGCTCACCTCCTAGCGGGAGGGGTGAGCAGTTCTTC. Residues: CASSPPSGRGEQFF.

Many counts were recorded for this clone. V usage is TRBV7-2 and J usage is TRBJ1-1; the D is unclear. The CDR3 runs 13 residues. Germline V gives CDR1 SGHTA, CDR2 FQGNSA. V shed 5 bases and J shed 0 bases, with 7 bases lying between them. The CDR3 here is CASSPDMNTEAFF. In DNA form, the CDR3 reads TGTGCCAGCAGCCCTGACATGAACACTGAAGCTTTCTTT. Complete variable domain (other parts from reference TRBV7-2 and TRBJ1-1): GAGVSQSPSNKVTEKGKDVELRCDPISGHTALYWYRQSLGQGLEFLIYFQGNSAPDKSGLPSDRFSAERTGGSVSTLTIQRTQQEDSAVYLCASSPDMNTEAFFGQGTRLTVV.

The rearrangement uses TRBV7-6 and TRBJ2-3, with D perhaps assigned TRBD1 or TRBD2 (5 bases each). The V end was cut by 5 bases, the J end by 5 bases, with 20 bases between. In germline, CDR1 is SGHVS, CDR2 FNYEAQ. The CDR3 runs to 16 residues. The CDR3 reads CASSLSGTRMGDTQYF. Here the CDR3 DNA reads TGTGCCAGCAGCCTATCCGGGACCCGCATGGGAGATACGCAGTATTTT.

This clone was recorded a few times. The DNA for the CDR3 is TGCAGCGCCGCGTGGGAGACCCAGTACTTC. This codes for CSAAWETQYF. The chain links TRBV29-1 to TRBJ2-5; D ambiguous. V lost 7 bases to trimming and J lost 5 bases, with 8 bases between them. Germline values: CDR1 SQVTM, CDR2 ANQGSEA. The CDR3 sequence is 10 residues long.

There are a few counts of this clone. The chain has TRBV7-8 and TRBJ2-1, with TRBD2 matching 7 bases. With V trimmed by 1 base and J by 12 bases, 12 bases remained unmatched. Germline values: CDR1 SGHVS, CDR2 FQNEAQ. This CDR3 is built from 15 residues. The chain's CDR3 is CASSLVGTIRVGQFF. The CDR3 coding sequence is TGTGCCAGCAGCTTAGTTGGGACTATACGGGTCGGGCAGTTCTTC.

CDR3 bases: TGTGCCAGCAGCATACCTAGTGGCGAGCAGTACTTC. It is translated as CASSIPSGEQYF. J is TRBJ2-7 and V is TRBV7-9; D is uncertain. CDR3 length: 12 residues. V gave up 5 bases and J gave up 6 bases, with 11 bases separating them. The germline V gene has CDR1 SEHNR and CDR2 FQNEAQ (reference sequence).

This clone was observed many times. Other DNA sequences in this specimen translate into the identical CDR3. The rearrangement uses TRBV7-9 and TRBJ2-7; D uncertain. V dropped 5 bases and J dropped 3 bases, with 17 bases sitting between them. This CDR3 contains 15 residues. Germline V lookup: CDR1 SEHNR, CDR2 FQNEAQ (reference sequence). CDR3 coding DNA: TGTGCCAGCAGCCCGCCCTTCAGGTTCGGCTACGAGCAGTACTTC. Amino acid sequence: CASSPPFRFGYEQYF.

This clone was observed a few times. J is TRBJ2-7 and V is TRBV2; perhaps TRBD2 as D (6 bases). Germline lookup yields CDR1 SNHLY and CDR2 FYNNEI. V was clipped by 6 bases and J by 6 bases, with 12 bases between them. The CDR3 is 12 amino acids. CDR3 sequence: CASSETRGEQYF. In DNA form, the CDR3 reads TGTGCCAGCAGCGAGACTAGAGGCGAGCAGTACTTC.

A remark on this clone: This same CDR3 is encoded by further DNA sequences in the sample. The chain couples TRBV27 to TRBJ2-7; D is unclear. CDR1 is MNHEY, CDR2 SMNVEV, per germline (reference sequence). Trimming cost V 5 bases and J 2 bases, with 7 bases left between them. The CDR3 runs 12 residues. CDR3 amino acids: CASSPGPYEQYF. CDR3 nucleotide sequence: TGTGCCAGCAGTCCCGGACCCTACGAGCAGTACTTC.

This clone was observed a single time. The CDR3 region has the DNA TGTGCCAGCAGTTTAAGTTCGTGGAATCAGCCCCAGCATTTT. This sequence encodes CASSLSSWNQPQHF. This chain connects TRBV28 to TRBJ1-5; D gene ambiguous. This CDR3 has 14 amino acids. Germline loops: CDR1 MDHEN, CDR2 SYDVKM. The V end was cut by 2 bases, the J end by 4 bases, with 9 bases between.

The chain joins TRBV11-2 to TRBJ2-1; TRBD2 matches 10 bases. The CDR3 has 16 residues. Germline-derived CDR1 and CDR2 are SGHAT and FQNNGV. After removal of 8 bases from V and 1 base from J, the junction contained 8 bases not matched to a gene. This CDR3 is CASRLSGRVSYNEQFF. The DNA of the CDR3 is TGTGCCAGCCGTCTAAGCGGGAGGGTTTCCTACAATGAGCAGTTCTTC.